What follows describes a single T cell receptor (beta chain). Its antigen is not known. This sample stems from a study of cytomegalovirus exposure and HLA in healthy donors. Findings and limits, study-wide: In a later analysis, at a false discovery rate of 0.05, 16,951 TCR beta sequences matched HLA alleles. A later look showed TCR association rates differing by HLA locus, highest for DRB1 and lowest for HLA-C. The study listed some 160 cytomegalovirus-associated TCR beta chains. Reportedly, fewer N-insertions than the roughly 690-donor mean appeared in an Asian-associated ancestry cluster in a later analysis.

The CDR3 extends over 17 amino acids. J lost 7 bases, V lost 7 bases, and 15 bases had no gene match. The germline gives CDR1 MGHDK, CDR2 SYGVNS. With 60 Vbeta and 13 Jbeta primers, the PCR was carried out. Using immunoSEQ multiplex PCR, the repertoire was profiled, and TCRdb retains in-frame clones only, with some absent. In the table there are more than 95,000 clones, 75% to 85% of which are singletons. The origin of this receptor is a man in his forties or fifties in good health and CMV-seronegative. This sequence joins TRBV25-1 and TRBJ2-2, with 10 bases that match TRBD1. The specimen was PBMCs. The DNA of the CDR3 is TGTGCCAGCAACCGAAGGAATAGGGACAGGGGAATCGGGGAGCTGTTTTTT. Translating it yields CASNRRNRDRGIGELFF.